These 7 T cell receptor beta chains were all obtained from the same sample, sequenced in a study of metastatic and nonmetastatic thyroid tumors. All patients reached thyroid surgery having received no treatment beforehand. TCRdb redid the clone calls on the PCR reads using MiXCR. Here the sample spans roughly 12,000 clones, 25% to 35% being singletons. The sample taken for sequencing was tumor tissue. The receptors shown here come from a female donor with papillary thyroid cancer or a benign thyroid nodule (not recorded which). Some clones in this sample may be carry-over from other donors' samples.

In its sample, this clone was seen many times. The chain carries TRBV29-1 and TRBJ1-2; no reliable D call. Trimming removed 5 bases at V and 8 bases at J, with 18 bases between. CDR3 size: 13 residues. Germline values: CDR1 SQVTM, CDR2 ANQGSEA. The CDR3 DNA follows: TGCAGCGTTTCCGGGTCCTTACTGGAGGGCTACACCTTC. This encodes CSVSGSLLEGYTF.

This clone is labeled medium-sized. This chain joins TRBV5-1 and TRBJ1-4; D ambiguous. Per germline, CDR1 SGHRS and CDR2 YFSETQ. V was shortened by 0 bases and J by 4 bases, with 7 bases between the two germline ends. The CDR3 is 14 residues long. In nucleotides, the CDR3 is TGCGCCAGCAGCTTGGACAGCGTTAATGAAAAACTGTTTTTT. Translation: CASSLDSVNEKLFF.

The CDR3 DNA is TGTGCCAGCAGTCGCGCCCTTGGACTAGCGGGGAGTTACGAGCAGTACTTC. Its translation is CASSRALGLAGSYEQYF. The V and J genes are TRBV27 and TRBJ2-7; 12 bases agree with TRBD2. Germline V gene lookup returns CDR1 MNHEY and CDR2 SMNVEV (reference sequence). The CDR3 is 17 residues long. V shed 5 bases, J shed 4 bases, and the junction held 12 bases outside the gene matches.

The chain uses TRBV3-1 and TRBJ2-7; D might be TRBD2 (5 bases). Germline CDR1 reads LGHDT; CDR2 reads YNNKEL (reference sequence). V was cut by 8 bases and J by 1 base, with 9 bases left in between. The CDR3 has 12 residues. The CDR3 protein is CASGSESYEQYF. The CDR3 DNA is TGTGCCAGCGGTAGCGAGTCCTACGAGCAGTACTTC.

The chain has TRBV11-2 and TRBJ2-7; TRBD2 might be the D (5 bases). The CDR3 extends over 15 amino acids. Germline V CDR1 and CDR2: SGHAT, FQNNGV. The V gene lost 0 bases and the J gene lost 5 bases, with 14 bases spanning the gap. The CDR3 DNA reads TGTGCCAGCAGCTTAGATCTGCTAGCAAGCCACGAGCAGTACTTC. This sequence encodes CASSLDLLASHEQYF.

Points on this clone: Because it lacks the conserved phenylalanine or tryptophan at the end, this CDR3 is likely a read error. V and J are TRBV20-1 and TRBJ1-1; possibly TRBD1 for D (5 bases). Germline loops: CDR1 DFQATT, CDR2 SNEGSKA (reference sequence). The CDR3 is made up of 12 amino acids. This CDR3 is CRAGNQVTEAFS. CDR3 in DNA: TGCAGGGCAGGGAACCAGGTGACTGAAGCTTTCTCT.

The V call is TRBV5-5, the J call TRBJ1-3; no reliable D call. Trimming removed 4 bases at V and 2 bases at J, with 10 bases between. Germline CDR1 reads SGHKS; CDR2 reads YYEKEE (reference sequence). The CDR3 loop spans 14 amino acids. CDR3 region: CASSPAGTGNTIYF. For the CDR3, the DNA is TGTGCCAGCAGCCCGGCCGGGACTGGAAACACCATATATTTT.